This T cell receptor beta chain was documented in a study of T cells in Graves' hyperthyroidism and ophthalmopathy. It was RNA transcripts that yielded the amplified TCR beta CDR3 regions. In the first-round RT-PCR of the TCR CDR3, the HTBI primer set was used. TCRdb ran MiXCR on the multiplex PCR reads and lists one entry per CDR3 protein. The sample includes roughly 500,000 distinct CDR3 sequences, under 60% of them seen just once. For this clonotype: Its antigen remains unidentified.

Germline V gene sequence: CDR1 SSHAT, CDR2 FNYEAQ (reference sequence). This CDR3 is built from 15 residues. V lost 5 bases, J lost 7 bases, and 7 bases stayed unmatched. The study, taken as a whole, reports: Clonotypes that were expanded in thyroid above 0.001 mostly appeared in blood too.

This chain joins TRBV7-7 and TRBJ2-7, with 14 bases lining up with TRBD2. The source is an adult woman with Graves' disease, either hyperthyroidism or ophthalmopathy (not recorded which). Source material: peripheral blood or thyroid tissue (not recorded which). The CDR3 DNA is TGTGCCAGCAGCCGTCGGACTAGCGGGAGGTATGAGCAGTACTTC. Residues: CASSRRTSGRYEQYF. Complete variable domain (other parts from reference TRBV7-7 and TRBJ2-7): GAGVSQSPRYKVTKRGQDVTLRCDPISSHATLYWYQQALGQGPEFLTYFNYEAQPDKSGLPSDRFSAERPEGSISTLTIQRTEQRDSAMYRCASSRRTSGRYEQYFGPGTRLTVT.